The next 27 T cell receptor beta chains were all read from a single sample in a study of human T cells and chemical hapten exposure. Each CDR3 protein gets one entry after TCRdb re-called the RACE reads with MiXCR. The sample contains approximately 75,000 distinct CDR3 sequences, approximately 9% of which appear only once. This sample's time point: patch test 2, 6 weeks after DPC sensitization. Treatment given: therapeutic diphenylcyclopropenone sensitization with weekly scalp DPC. The sample was whole blood, taken in connection with sensitization to the hapten diphenylcyclopropenone (DPC). These receptors all stem from a woman aged 50 to 60 with alopecia areata. Some clones in this sample may be carry-over from other donors' samples.

This clonotype was counted a few times. The rearrangement links TRBV12-3 or TRBV12-4 to TRBJ2-2, with unresolved D. V lost 5 bases and J lost 7, with 11 bases in between. The CDR3 has 13 amino acids. The CDR3 DNA follows: TGTGCCAGCAGTCTGATAGCCAGCGGGGAGCTGTTTTTT. Translated: CASSLIASGELFF.

This clonotype was observed at least ten times. The chain recombines TRBV29-1 with TRBJ1-1, with TRBD1 matching 7 bases. Germline-derived CDR1 and CDR2 are SQVTM and ANQGSEA. This CDR3 comprises 16 residues. V was clipped by 3 bases and J by 1 base; unmatched bases: 11. CDR3 coding DNA: TGCAGCGTTGATCCGGGAGAGGGGGCATGGAACACTGAAGCTTTCTTT. This encodes CSVDPGEGAWNTEAFF.

This chain connects TRBV28 to TRBJ2-7, with D perhaps TRBD2 (6 bases). Germline loops: CDR1 MDHEN, CDR2 SYDVKM. CDR3 length equals 15 residues. V lost 4 bases to trimming and J lost 3 bases, with 16 bases between them. CDR3 sequence reads: CASSSTGLSFYEQYF. CDR3 coding DNA: TGTGCCAGCAGTTCCACGGGACTCTCCTTCTACGAGCAGTACTTC.

The chain carries TRBV5-1 and TRBJ2-6; D is uncertain. V was pared by 3 bases and J by 0 bases, with 7 bases between. The CDR3 loop spans 15 amino acids. Looked up from germline, CDR1 is SGHRS and CDR2 is YFSETQ. The CDR3 region has the DNA TGCGCCAGCAGCTCCTACGACTCTGGGGCCAACGTCCTGACTTTC. Protein: CASSSYDSGANVLTF.

The table lists this clonotype with a few counts. This chain connects TRBV18 to TRBJ2-5; 8 positions agree with TRBD1. The V gene end was trimmed by 3 bases and the J gene end by 2 bases; junction bases not matched to a gene: 5. Germline V gives CDR1 KGHSH, CDR2 LQKENI. CDR3 length: 15 residues. The CDR3 sequence: CASSPQGQVQETQYF. CDR3 bases: TGTGCCAGCTCACCGCAGGGACAGGTGCAAGAGACCCAGTACTTC.

A few counts support this clonotype. CDR3 DNA: TGTGCCAGCAGTGACGGCCCGGGTAATTCACCCCTCCACTTT. This translates into CASSDGPGNSPLHF. V gene TRBV6-1 combines with J gene TRBJ1-6, with D uncertain. From germline, CDR1 is MNHNS and CDR2 SASEGT. The CDR3 length is 14 residues. Between the trimmed V and J ends, which lost 3 bases and 6 bases, there was a span of 9 bases.

The chain couples TRBV18 to TRBJ2-3, with D perhaps TRBD2 (5 bases). Trimming stripped 5 bases from V and 0 bases from J, with 15 bases between. The CDR3 loop spans 16 amino acids. Germline CDR1 reads KGHSH; CDR2 reads LQKENI. CDR3 region: CASSSTQEDSTDTQYF. The DNA for the CDR3 is TGTGCCAGCTCATCGACTCAGGAGGATAGCACAGATACGCAGTATTTT. The full variable domain, rest sourced from reference TRBV18 and TRBJ2-3, is NAGVMQNPRHLVRRRGQEARLRCSPMKGHSHVYWYRQLPEEGLKFMVYLQKENIIDESGMPKERFSAEFPKEGPSILRIQQVVRGDSAAYFCASSSTQEDSTDTQYFGPGTRLTVL.

This clonotype was recorded a few times. The rearrangement joins TRBV11-2 to TRBJ1-4; D possibly corresponds to TRBD1 (5 bases). The CDR3 extends over 16 amino acids. The V and J ends lost 0 bases and 8 bases respectively, with 16 bases between them. Looked up from germline, CDR1 is SGHAT and CDR2 is FQNNGV. The CDR3 loop is CASSLDGTTGGEKLFF. In DNA, the CDR3 is TGTGCCAGCAGCTTAGACGGGACGACGGGAGGGGAAAAACTGTTTTTT.

The chain uses TRBV6-5 and TRBJ1-1; D is uncertain. The CDR3 loop spans 14 amino acids. Germline lookup yields CDR1 MNHEY and CDR2 SVGAGI. V was clipped by 4 bases and J by 8 bases, with 17 bases between them. The CDR3 sequence is CASSSGGQRHEAFF. The CDR3 DNA reads as TGTGCCAGCAGTTCCGGCGGGCAGCGCCACGAAGCTTTCTTT.

This chain uses TRBV3-1 with TRBJ1-3; D uncertain. V lost 0 bases to trimming and J lost 4 bases, with 7 bases between them. Germline loops: CDR1 LGHDT, CDR2 YNNKEL (reference sequence). The CDR3 covers 14 residues. The CDR3 sequence: CASSQEADGNTIYF. The CDR3 DNA is TGTGCCAGCAGCCAAGAGGCGGACGGAAACACCATATATTTT.

With regard to this clonotype: This may come from a read error, since a much larger clone is one base off. The chain combines TRBV29-1 with TRBJ1-2, with D maybe TRBD1 (6 bases). The CDR3 covers 13 residues. Germline V lookup: CDR1 SQVTM, CDR2 ANQGSEA. The V gene lost 4 bases and the J gene lost 4 bases, with 13 bases spanning the gap. CDR3 sequence: CSVAQGSAYGYTF. The CDR3 DNA sequence: TGCAGCGTTGCACAGGGAAGCGCCTATGGCTACACCTTC.

The chain employs TRBV19 and TRBJ2-3; 9 nucleotides line up with TRBD2. The CDR3 consists of 16 residues. CDR1 and CDR2 from the germline V gene are LNHDA and SQIVND (reference sequence). The ends lost 3 bases at V and 0 bases at J; junction bases unmatched: 4. The CDR3 spells CASSMLREGSTDTQYF. The CDR3 nucleotides are TGTGCCAGTAGTATGTTGCGGGAGGGAAGCACAGATACGCAGTATTTT.

The sample holds a few counts of this clonotype. This sequence joins TRBV29-1 and TRBJ2-3, with a possible D match to TRBD2 (6 bases). Trimming removed 5 bases from V and 4 bases from J, with 10 bases in between. Looked up from germline, CDR1 is SQVTM and CDR2 is ANQGSEA. The CDR3 extends over 12 amino acids. CDR3 in amino acids: CSVLWGADTQYF. The CDR3, as DNA: TGCAGCGTTTTATGGGGGGCAGATACGCAGTATTTT.

This clonotype was detected many times. The V call is TRBV7-9, the J call TRBJ2-6; no clear D. Germline V lookup: CDR1 SEHNR, CDR2 FQNEAQ (reference sequence). This CDR3 comprises 15 residues. V was cut by 7 bases and J by 0 bases, with 10 bases left in between. CDR3 sequence reads: CASKTDLSGANVLTF. In nucleotides, the CDR3 is TGTGCCAGCAAGACCGACCTCTCTGGGGCCAACGTCCTGACTTTC.

The table lists this clonotype with many counts. The chain recombines TRBV3-1 with TRBJ2-1; TRBD2 aligns across 10 bases. V shed 3 bases, J shed 7 bases, and the junction held 9 bases outside the gene matches. Per germline, CDR1 LGHDT and CDR2 YNNKEL (reference sequence). The CDR3 sequence is 16 residues long. DNA for the CDR3: TGTGCCAGCAGCCATTACCGGCTGACTAGCGGGAATGAGCAGTTCTTC. It yields the protein CASSHYRLTSGNEQFF.

This clonotype has just a few counts. The genes are TRBV20-1 and TRBJ1-1, with D possibly being TRBD1 (6 bases). Germline values: CDR1 DFQATT, CDR2 SNEGSKA (reference sequence). The CDR3 runs 14 residues. The V end lost 3 bases, the J end lost 5 bases, and 16 bases lay between the germline ends. The CDR3 sequence is CSASGRVGGTEAFF. CDR3 sequence (DNA): TGCAGTGCTAGTGGGAGGGTAGGGGGGACTGAAGCTTTCTTT.

The chain combines TRBV7-9 with TRBJ2-7; TRBD2 is a possible D gene (6 bases). This CDR3 has 14 amino acids. CDR1 and CDR2 from the germline V gene are SEHNR and FQNEAQ (reference sequence). The ends were cut back, 2 bases at V and 4 bases at J, with 12 bases in the middle. The DNA for the CDR3 is TGTGCCAGCAGCTTATCCTCGGCGGGGTACGAGCAGTACTTC. It yields the protein CASSLSSAGYEQYF.

This clonotype was recorded a few times. J is TRBJ1-5 and V is TRBV27; tentative D call: TRBD1 (5 bases). This CDR3 has 13 amino acids. Germline V CDR1 and CDR2: MNHEY, SMNVEV (reference sequence). V was pared by 5 bases and J by 6 bases, with 11 bases between. The CDR3 protein is CASSQLGGQPQHF. The CDR3 nucleotides are TGTGCCAGCAGTCAACTGGGGGGTCAGCCCCAGCATTTT.

V and J are TRBV9 and TRBJ2-5, with unresolved D. Germline values: CDR1 SGDLS, CDR2 YYNGEE. The CDR3 runs to 13 residues. The CDR3 sequence: CERRKAPQENKYF. Here the CDR3 DNA reads TGTGAAAGAAGAAAAGCCCCCCAAGAGAACAAGTACTTC.

This clonotype has ten or more counts. The chain uses TRBV12-3 or TRBV12-4 and TRBJ1-1; D is uncertain. V lost 3 bases to trimming and J lost 7 bases, with 15 bases between them. The CDR3 runs 14 residues. The CDR3: CASSLGRNKGEAFF. CDR3 sequence (DNA): TGTGCCAGCAGTTTGGGAAGGAATAAAGGTGAAGCTTTCTTT.

This clonotype was observed at least ten times. The rearrangement links TRBV15 to TRBJ1-6; D gene uncertain. The CDR3 is 13 amino acids. V lost 0 bases and J lost 7, with 4 bases in between. In germline, CDR1 is LNHNV, CDR2 YYDKDF (reference sequence). CDR3 loop: CATSREINSPLHF. CDR3 DNA sequence: TGTGCCACCAGCAGAGAGATCAATTCACCCCTCCACTTT.

The V gene is TRBV18, the J gene TRBJ2-7; 9 bases align to TRBD2. The CDR3 has 14 residues. J gave up 4 bases and V 3 bases, and 4 bases lay outside the gene matches. Germline V gives CDR1 KGHSH, CDR2 LQKENI. The CDR3 sequence is CASSPQAGGYEQYF. CDR3 DNA: TGTGCCAGCTCACCTCAGGCGGGGGGGTACGAGCAGTACTTC.

This clonotype was observed a handful of times. This chain links TRBV29-1 with TRBJ1-2; D not resolved. Trimming left V 2 bases short and J 8 bases short, with 18 bases between. Germline V gene sequence: CDR1 SQVTM, CDR2 ANQGSEA. The CDR3 extends over 14 amino acids. CDR3 amino acids: CSVEFGVLTGGYTF. The CDR3 nucleotides are TGCAGCGTTGAATTCGGGGTGCTAACGGGCGGCTACACCTTC. The full variable domain, rest sourced from reference TRBV29-1 and TRBJ1-2, is SAVISQKPSRDICQRGTSLTIQCQVDSQVTMMFWYRQQPGQSLTLIATANQGSEATYESGFVIDKFPISRPNLTFSTLTVSNMSPEDSSIYLCSVEFGVLTGGYTFGSGTRLTVV.

This clonotype was seen a few times. The chain carries TRBV12-3 or TRBV12-4 and TRBJ2-7, with 15 bases identical to TRBD2. J gave up 7 bases and V 4 bases, and 8 bases lay outside the gene matches. CDR3 size: 16 residues. The CDR3 DNA reads TGTGCCAGCAGTTACGGACTAGCGGGAGGGCCGAGGGAGCAGTACTTC. It encodes CASSYGLAGGPREQYF.

V gene TRBV20-1 combines with J gene TRBJ2-3, with 8 bases lining up with TRBD2. The CDR3 runs 14 residues. Trimming at V came to 6 bases and at J to 6 bases, leaving 11 bases not matched to a gene. Germline values: CDR1 DFQATT, CDR2 SNEGSKA (reference sequence). For the CDR3, the DNA is TGCAGTGCCTACGGACTAGCTGCCGTCGATACGCAGTATTTT. It specifies CSAYGLAAVDTQYF.

This clonotype was detected many times. Compared with germline, one end of the junction differs, possibly owing to a read error. The V and J genes are TRBV27 and TRBJ2-7; 9 nucleotides line up with TRBD1. The CDR3 runs 14 residues. The germline gives CDR1 MNHEY, CDR2 SMNVEV (reference sequence). The CDR3 is CASSLGQGVGEQYF. The CDR3 region has the DNA TGCGCCAGCAGCTTGGGACAGGGTGTAGGCGAGCAGTACTTC.

This clonotype was counted many times. The chain combines TRBV20-1 with TRBJ1-5; a possible D gene is TRBD1 (5 bases). Germline V gives CDR1 DFQATT, CDR2 SNEGSKA (reference sequence). This CDR3 is 11 amino acids long. V was cut by 1 base and J by 15 bases, with 13 bases left in between. CDR3 residues: CSARVQGVPHF. The DNA of the CDR3 is TGCAGTGCTAGAGTTCAAGGGGTTCCGCATTTT.